A selection of T cell receptor beta chains follows, all from one sample in a study of CD8+CD57+ T cells in acquired aplastic anemia. TCRdb re-called the reads with MiXCR, one entry per CDR3 protein. The repertoire holds about 400,000 distinct CDR3 sequences, with 55% to 70% as singletons. The material sequenced was sorted CD4+, CD8+, or CD8+CD57+ T cells (not recorded which) from PBMCs. These receptor sequences come from a human donor in good health, serving as a control. Both conserved end residues are part of each CDR3. Each record gives: clone size, D gene, J gene, V gene, CDR3 protein, CDR3 DNA. D genes are given only for firm matches. Rows give clone size only sometimes, using once, few, many, or a class for an expanded clone.

>-|TRBD1|TRBJ1-6|TRBV6-2/TRBV6-3
CASRGQQNSALHF
TGCGCCAGCAGGGGACAGCAGAACTCAGCGCTCCACTTT
>few|-|TRBJ1-5|TRBV27
CASSFSGVRGRDQPQHF
TGTGCCAGCAGTTTCAGTGGGGTACGGGGGAGGGATCAGCCCCAGCATTTT
>-|-|TRBJ1-1|TRBV7-2
CASSQGPRVDNSEAFF
TGTGCCAGCAGCCAAGGCCCCAGGGTCGATAACTCTGAAGCTTTCTTT
>many|-|TRBJ2-2|TRBV25-1
CASSEYKPRQGFIPGELFF
TGTGCCAGCAGTGAATATAAGCCGAGGCAGGGCTTCATCCCCGGGGAGCTGTTTTTT
>-|TRBD1|TRBJ1-5|TRBV19
CASRPTGGINQPQHF
TGTGCCAGTAGACCGACAGGGGGCATCAATCAGCCCCAGCATTTT
>-|-|TRBJ2-1|TRBV19
CASSVDRGTSSEQFF
TGTGCCAGTAGTGTCGACAGGGGGACTAGTAGTGAGCAGTTCTTC
>-|-|TRBJ1-6|TRBV7-2
CASSKDVDAPLHF
TGCGCCAGCAGCAAAGACGTCGATGCGCCCCTCCACTTT
>-|-|TRBJ1-2|TRBV20-1
CSAREGFYGYTF
TGCAGTGCTAGAGAGGGGTTCTATGGCTACACCTTC
>-|-|TRBJ2-3|TRBV12-3/TRBV12-4
CASSVGAGGTDTQYF
TGTGCCAGCAGTGTGGGCGCAGGGGGCACAGATACGCAGTATTTT
>-|-|TRBJ1-5|TRBV20-1
CSARDAGKSNQPQHF
TGCAGTGCTAGAGACGCGGGCAAAAGCAATCAGCCCCAGCATTTT
>-|-|TRBJ2-7|TRBV5-1
CASSWDGFYEQHF
TGCGCCAGCAGCTGGGACGGCTTCTACGAGCAGCACTTC
>-|TRBD1|TRBJ2-7|TRBV12-3/TRBV12-4
CASSPGGTGLFEQYF
TGTGCCAGCAGCCCGGGCGGGACAGGGCTGTTCGAGCAGTACTTC
>-|-|TRBJ2-7|TRBV5-4
CASSGDGKQYF
TGTGCCAGCAGCGGGGACGGAAAGCAGTACTTC
>many|-|TRBJ1-1|TRBV12-5
CASGLPGVTEAFF
TGTGCTAGTGGCCTGCCAGGGGTTACTGAAGCTTTCTTT
>-|-|TRBJ1-2|TRBV12-3/TRBV12-4
CASSSGATGYTF
TGTGCCAGCAGTTCGGGGGCGACTGGCTACACCTTC
>-|TRBD1|TRBJ1-5|TRBV10-3
CAISLGVGTGGNQPQLF
TGTGCCATCAGTTTGGGGGTAGGGACAGGGGGCAATCAGCCCCAGCTGTTT
>-|-|TRBJ1-2|TRBV12-3/TRBV12-4
CASSTQGGISGYGYTF
TGTGCCAGCAGCACGCAGGGAGGTATAAGCGGCTATGGCTACACCTTC
>few|-|TRBJ2-3|TRBV7-3
CASSPRKTDTQYF
TGTGCCAGCAGCCCTCGCAAGACAGATACGCAGTATTTT
>-|-|TRBJ1-5|TRBV7-7
CASSQGLHSTQHLHF
TGTGCTAGCAGCCAAGGACTTCATAGCACTCAGCACCTCCATTTT
>-|-|TRBJ2-3|TRBV3-1
CASSQEAGTQYF
TGTGCCAGCAGCCAAGAAGCGGGTACGCAGTATTTT
>-|-|TRBJ2-2|TRBV19
CASAGQGNTGELFF
TGTGCCAGCGCGGGGCAGGGCAACACCGGGGAGCTGTTTTTT
>many|-|TRBJ2-6|TRBV4-2
CASGQDSGSSGANVLTF
TGTGCCAGCGGCCAAGACAGCGGCAGCTCTGGGGCCAACGTCCTGACTTTC
>-|-|TRBJ2-5|TRBV6-5
CASSYQGGYQETQYF
TGTGCCAGCAGTTACCAAGGGGGGTATCAAGAGACCCAGTACTTC
>-|TRBD1|TRBJ1-2|TRBV7-3
CASSPPSYRGRNGYTF
TGTGCCAGCAGCCCCCCCAGCTACAGGGGGCGAAATGGCTACACCTTC
>-|-|TRBJ1-2|TRBV7-2
CASSPAGGNYGDTF
TGTGCCAGCAGCCCCGCCGGGGGTAACTATGGCGACACCTTC
>many|-|TRBJ1-3|TRBV20-1
CSARDRDGYGNTIYF
TGCAGTGCTAGAGATCGGGATGGCTACGGAAACACCATATATTTT
>-|TRBD2|TRBJ2-3|TRBV11-3
CASSFLLAGTTDTQYF
TGTGCCAGCAGCTTCCTACTAGCGGGGACGACAGATACGCAGTATTTT
>-|-|TRBJ1-6|TRBV7-2
CASSFRTGGAYEQHF
TGTGCCAGCAGCTTTCGCACGGGGGGGGCCTACGAGCAGCACTTT
>-|TRBD1|TRBJ2-1|TRBV6-4
CASSEVGDRGYNEQFF
TGTGCCAGCAGTGAAGTAGGGGACAGGGGATACAATGAGCAGTTCTTC
>-|-|TRBJ2-7|TRBV9
CASSAPAPYDTYF
TGTGCCAGCAGCGCCCCCGCGCCCTACGACACGTACTTC
>-|-|TRBJ1-3|TRBV7-9
CASSLLMTGRGNTIYF
TGTGCCAGCAGCTTATTGATGACAGGTCGCGGAAACACCATATATTTT
>-|TRBD1|TRBJ2-7|TRBV9
CASSAQGQVYEQYF
TGTGCCAGCAGCGCCCAGGGACAGGTCTACGAGCAGTACTTC
>once|TRBD2|TRBJ2-1|TRBV7-3
CASSLTGRAGSGGQFF
TGTGCCAGCAGCCTAACGGGACGAGCGGGGAGTGGTGGGCAGTTCTTC
>-|TRBD1|TRBJ1-5|TRBV7-2
CASSPVQGFNQHQHF
TGTGCCAGTAGTCCCGTACAGGGGTTTAATCAGCACCAGCATTTT
>many|TRBD1|TRBJ1-1|TRBV6-6
CASRIGQGILNTEAFF
TGTGCCAGCAGGATTGGACAGGGCATACTGAACACTGAAGCTTTCTTT
>-|-|TRBJ2-3|TRBV10-2
CASRQEPTGAQTF
TGCGCCAGCCGCCAGGAGCCCACAGGTGCGCAGACTTTT
>-|-|TRBJ2-7|TRBV12-3/TRBV12-4
CATSPDRDSAYEQYF
TGTGCCACCAGCCCGGACCGGGACTCAGCCTACGAGCAGTACTTC
>-|-|TRBJ2-3|TRBV5-1
CASSQRPGDGVNTQYF
TGCGCCAGCAGCCAACGGCCAGGGGACGGGGTGAATACGCAGTATTTT
>-|-|TRBJ1-2|TRBV20-1
CSAAPGENSGYTF
TGCAGTGCCGCCCCGGGGGAAAACTCAGGCTACACCTTC
>-|TRBD1|TRBJ2-7|TRBV25-1
CASSESRGQASGANVQYF
TGTGCCAGCAGTGAATCTCGGGGACAGGCTTCTGGGGCCAACGTGCAGTACTTC
>-|-|TRBJ1-6|TRBV7-9
CASSDPQGPLHF
TGTGCCAGCAGTGACCCCCAAGGGCCCCTCCACTTT
>few|TRBD1|TRBJ2-7|TRBV15
CATSRAGGPMGQYF
TGTGCCACCAGCAGGGCAGGGGGACCAATGGGGCAGTACTTC
>-|-|TRBJ2-2|TRBV5-8
CASSAPLPGSNTGELFF
TGTGCCAGCAGTGCCCCTTTACCGGGTTCGAACACCGGGGAGCTGTTTTTT